These 11 T cell receptor beta chains were all obtained from the same sample, sequenced in a study of T cell clonality in common variable immunodeficiency. Some clones are missing from TCRdb's copy, which holds only in-frame ones; the method was immunoSEQ multiplex PCR. There are roughly 30,000 clones in the sample, none observed a single time. The specimen sequenced was peripheral blood mononuclear cells. These receptors were obtained from a person aged 18 to 70 in good health.

This clone was detected many times. The CDR3 goes on 3 residues after the read ends, and that part is filled in from the germline J gene. The genes are TRBV30 and TRBJ2-5, with TRBD1 identical over 7 bases. The CDR3 is 13 residues long. With 4 bases clipped from V and 1 base from J, the junction kept 3 bases outside the gene matches. Germline lookup yields CDR1 GTSNPN and CDR2 SVGIG (reference sequence). CDR3 in amino acids: CAWMGQFQETQYF. The CDR3 DNA, read in part, is TGTGCCTGGATGGGACAGTTCCAAGAGACC.

There are many counts of this clone. The read falls 3 residues short of the CDR3 end, and the missing part is taken from the germline J gene. J is TRBJ1-1 and V is TRBV7-9; D not certain. CDR3 length: 14 residues. V lost 3 bases and J 1 base, leaving 9 bases between the germline ends. The V gene's germline CDR1 is SEHNR and CDR2 FQNEAQ (reference sequence). The CDR3 DNA, read in part, is TGTGCCAGCAGCTTTACCCCGGGGAACACTGAA. It is translated as CASSFTPGNTE. Given in full, the CDR3 is CASSFTPGNTEAFF.

This clone has more than one count but fewer than ten. The read ends 3 residues before the CDR3 terminus; that terminus is restored from the germline J gene. The chain has TRBV10-1 and TRBJ2-5; 12 nucleotides match TRBD2. Germline CDR1 WNHNN, CDR2 SYGVQD (reference sequence). This CDR3 region has 15 residues. V lost 6 bases to trimming and J lost 4 bases; unmatched junction nucleotides: 6. CDR3 DNA, as far as it was read: TGCGCCAGCAGCGAGACTAGCGGGAGAGGAGAGACC. This codes for CASSETSGRGET. Given in full, the CDR3 is CASSETSGRGETQYF.

Note on this clone: The read halts 3 residues ahead of the CDR3 end, with the missing end drawn from the germline J gene. The V and J genes are TRBV7-9 and TRBJ1-1; D gene unclear. Germline CDR1 and CDR2: SEHNR and FQNEAQ (reference sequence). CDR3 length: 13 residues. Here the CDR3 reads CASSRTGVLQAFF. CDR3 DNA, as far as it was read: TGTGCCAGCTCCCGAACCGGGGTTCTACAA.

As to this clone: The read comes to an end 3 residues before the CDR3 does, leaving the germline J gene to fill in the end. The chain recombines TRBV20-1 with TRBJ1-6; maybe TRBD1 (5 bases). The CDR3 has 13 amino acids. Germline V gene lookup returns CDR1 DFQATT and CDR2 SNEGSKA (reference sequence). V lost 2 bases and J 7 bases, leaving 9 bases between the germline ends. The CDR3 protein is CSARKDINSPLHF. CDR3 DNA (partial): TGCAGTGCTAGAAAGGACATCAATTCACCC.

This clone was found a few times. Coverage ceases 3 residues before the CDR3 finishes, and the germline J gene fills in the end. This rearrangement joins TRBV7-9 to TRBJ2-3; D call uncertain. In germline, CDR1 is SEHNR, CDR2 FQNEAQ (reference sequence). V was clipped by 1 base and J by 6 bases, with 5 bases between them. The CDR3 has 12 residues. The covered CDR3 bases are TGTGCCAGCAGCTTAGGTCATGATACG. Protein product: CASSLGHDT. The whole CDR3 sequence reads CASSLGHDTQYF.

In its sample, this clone was seen many times. The CDR3 extends 3 residues past the end of the read, so its final part is completed from the germline J gene. The genes are TRBV20-1 and TRBJ1-6; D possibly corresponds to TRBD1 (5 bases). Trimming took off 0 bases at V and 9 bases at J, with 15 bases between the two ends. The CDR3 consists of 15 residues. The V gene's germline CDR1 is DFQATT and CDR2 SNEGSKA (reference sequence). CDR3 DNA, as far as it was read: TGCAGTGCTAGAGATTCGCAGGGATTGGGTTCACCC. Translated, it gives CSARDSQGLGSP. The full CDR3 is CSARDSQGLGSPLHF.

This clone was recorded a few times. The CDR3 is cut off 3 residues early in the read; its end comes from the germline J gene. V gene TRBV30 combines with J gene TRBJ1-2; 9 bases line up with TRBD1. Germline loops: CDR1 GTSNPN, CDR2 SVGIG (reference sequence). The CDR3 sequence is 13 residues long. CDR3 amino acids: CAWAGTGPEGYTF. The part of the CDR3 DNA that was read is TGTGCCTGGGCCGGGACAGGGCCCGAGGGC. Full variable domain (remainder filled in from reference TRBV30 and TRBJ1-2): SQTIHQWPATLVQPVGSPLSLECTVEGTSNPNLYWYRQAAGRGLQLLFYSVGIGQISSEVPQNLSASRPQDRQFILSSKKLLLSDSGFYLCAWAGTGPEGYTFGSGTRLTVV.

About this clone itself: The read stops 3 residues short of the end of the CDR3; the missing end is completed from the germline J gene. The chain is built from TRBV7-9 and TRBJ1-1, with D hard to call. The CDR3 totals 13 residues. Germline V gene lookup returns CDR1 SEHNR and CDR2 FQNEAQ (reference sequence). V was pared by 4 bases and J by 4 bases, with 10 bases between. The sequenced CDR3 bases are TGTGCCAGCAGCTCAGACCGGGGCACTGAA. It is translated as CASSSDRGTE. The entire CDR3 protein reads CASSSDRGTEAFF.

This clone was detected ten times or more. The read comes to an end 3 residues before the CDR3 does, leaving the germline J gene to fill in the end. This specimen includes other DNA sequences encoding the same CDR3. The V and J genes are TRBV7-8 and TRBJ2-7; possibly TRBD1 for D (6 bases). From germline, CDR1 is SGHVS and CDR2 FQNEAQ. The CDR3 has 14 amino acids. Trimming removed 5 bases from V and 3 bases from J, with 14 bases in between. CDR3 protein: CASSPYRVGYEQYF. The sequenced CDR3 bases are TGTGCCAGCAGCCCTTACAGGGTGGGCTACGAG.

This clone was counted at least ten times. The read stops 3 residues short of the end of the CDR3; the missing end is completed from the germline J gene. V usage is TRBV5-1 and J usage is TRBJ1-6; TRBD1 might be the D (6 bases). The CDR3 has 16 amino acids. Germline V gene sequence: CDR1 SGHRS, CDR2 YFSETQ. Trimming left V 2 bases short and J 0 bases short, with 9 bases between. The CDR3 sequence is CASSLDRSSYNSPLHF. The sequenced CDR3 bases are TGCGCCAGCAGCTTAGACAGGAGCTCCTATAATTCACCC.